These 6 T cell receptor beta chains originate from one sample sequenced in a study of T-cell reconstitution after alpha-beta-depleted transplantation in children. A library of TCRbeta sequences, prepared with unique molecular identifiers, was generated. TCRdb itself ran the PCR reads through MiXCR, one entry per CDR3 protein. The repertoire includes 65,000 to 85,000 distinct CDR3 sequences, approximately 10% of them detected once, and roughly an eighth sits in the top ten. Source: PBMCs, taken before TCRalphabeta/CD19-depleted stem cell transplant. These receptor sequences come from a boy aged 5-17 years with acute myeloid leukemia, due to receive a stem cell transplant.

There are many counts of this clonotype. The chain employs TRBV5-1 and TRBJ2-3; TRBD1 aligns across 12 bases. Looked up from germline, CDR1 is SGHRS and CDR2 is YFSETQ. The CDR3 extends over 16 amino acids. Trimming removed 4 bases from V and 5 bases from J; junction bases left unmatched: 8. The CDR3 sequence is CASSAGTGGSVDTQYF. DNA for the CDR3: TGCGCCAGCAGCGCCGGGACAGGGGGCTCCGTAGATACGCAGTATTTT.

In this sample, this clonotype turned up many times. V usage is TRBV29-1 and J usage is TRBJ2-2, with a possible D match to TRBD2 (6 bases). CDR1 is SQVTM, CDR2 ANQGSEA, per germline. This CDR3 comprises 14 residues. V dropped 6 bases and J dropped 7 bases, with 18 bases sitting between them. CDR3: CSVILGGLVGELFF. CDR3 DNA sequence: TGCAGCGTCATACTGGGGGGACTTGTCGGGGAGCTGTTTTTT.

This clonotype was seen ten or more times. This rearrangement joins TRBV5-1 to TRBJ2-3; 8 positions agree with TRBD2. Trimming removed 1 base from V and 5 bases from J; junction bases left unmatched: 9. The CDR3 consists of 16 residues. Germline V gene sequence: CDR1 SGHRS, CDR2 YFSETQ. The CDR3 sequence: CASSLLLSGDLDTQYF. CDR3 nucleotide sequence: TGCGCCAGCAGCTTGCTTCTTAGCGGGGACCTAGATACGCAGTATTTT.

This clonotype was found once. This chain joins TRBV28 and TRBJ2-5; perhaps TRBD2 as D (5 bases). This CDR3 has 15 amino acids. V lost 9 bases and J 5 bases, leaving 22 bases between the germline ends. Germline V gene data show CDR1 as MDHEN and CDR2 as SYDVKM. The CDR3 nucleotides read TGTGCCAGGGGCTCCAGGCTCCTGGGCGGGGAGACCCAGTACTTC. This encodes CARGSRLLGGETQYF.

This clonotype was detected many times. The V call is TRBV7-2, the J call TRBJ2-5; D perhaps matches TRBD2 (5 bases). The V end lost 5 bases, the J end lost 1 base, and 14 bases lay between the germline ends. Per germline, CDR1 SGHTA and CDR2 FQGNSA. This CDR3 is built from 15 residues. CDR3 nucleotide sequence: TGTGCCAGCAGCCAAAGTCGGCGGGTCCAAGAGACCCAGTACTTC. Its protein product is CASSQSRRVQETQYF. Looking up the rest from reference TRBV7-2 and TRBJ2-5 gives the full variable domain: GAGVSQSPSNKVTEKGKDVELRCDPISGHTALYWYRQSLGQGLEFLIYFQGNSAPDKSGLPSDRFSAERTGGSVSTLTIQRTQQEDSAVYLCASSQSRRVQETQYFGPGTRLLVL.

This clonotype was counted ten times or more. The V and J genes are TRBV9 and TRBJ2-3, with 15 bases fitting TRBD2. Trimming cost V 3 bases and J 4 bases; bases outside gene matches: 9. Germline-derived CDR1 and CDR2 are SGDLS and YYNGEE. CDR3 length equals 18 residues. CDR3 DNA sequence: TGTGCCAGCAGCGAGAGGACTAGCGGGGGGGCAAGCGCAGATACGCAGTATTTT. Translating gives CASSERTSGGASADTQYF.